This T cell receptor (beta chain) stems from a study of CD8+CD57+ T cells in acquired aplastic anemia. From germline, CDR1 is SGHTA and CDR2 FQGNSA. With 2 bases clipped from V and 4 bases from J, the junction kept 5 bases outside the gene matches. This CDR3 region has 15 residues. This clonotype was seen many times. Its antigen is unknown. Only patients with CD8+CD57+ cell expansion on flow cytometry were chosen for sequencing. Every patient had severe acquired aplastic anemia. At blood sampling, none of the patients had yet received therapy. The TCR beta profiling, which covered VDJ combination and CDR3 sequence, was carried out using genomic DNA as the template. TCRdb re-called the reads through MiXCR, storing one row per CDR3 protein. Of approximately 470,000 distinct CDR3 sequences listed, around 30% are singletons. Study outcomes and limitations: Patients did not significantly differ from controls in CD8+ Simpson's diversity. The same twenty-nine CD8+ CDR3 sequences occurred in patients and in controls.

V gene TRBV7-2 combines with J gene TRBJ2-3; 8 nucleotides match TRBD2. The sample was sorted CD4+, CD8+, or CD8+CD57+ T cells (not recorded which) from PBMCs. This TCR derives from a human donor with aplastic anemia. CDR3 in amino acids: CASSLQRGIADTQYF. CDR3 bases: TGTGCCAGCAGCTTACAGCGGGGGATTGCAGATACGCAGTATTTT.